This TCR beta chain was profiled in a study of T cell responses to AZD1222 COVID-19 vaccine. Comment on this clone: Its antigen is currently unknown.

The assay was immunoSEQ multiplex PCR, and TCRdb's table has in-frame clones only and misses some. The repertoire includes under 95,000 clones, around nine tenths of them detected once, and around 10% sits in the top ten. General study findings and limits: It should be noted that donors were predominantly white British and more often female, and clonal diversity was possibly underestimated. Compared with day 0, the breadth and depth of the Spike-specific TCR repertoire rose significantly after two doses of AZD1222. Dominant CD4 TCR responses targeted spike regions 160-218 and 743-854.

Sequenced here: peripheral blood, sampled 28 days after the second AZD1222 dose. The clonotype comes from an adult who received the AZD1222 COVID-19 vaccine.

CDR3 amino acids: CASSSTGLDTQYF. In nucleotides, the CDR3 is TGTGCCAGCAGCTCCACAGGGTTAGATACGCAGTATTTT. The chain employs TRBV5-4 and TRBJ2-3, with a tentative D call TRBD1 (6 bases). Per the germline V gene, CDR1 is SGHNT and CDR2 is YYREEE (reference sequence). Deletions cut 3 bases from V and 5 bases from J, with 10 bases between. The CDR3 has 13 amino acids.